Listed here are 11 T cell receptor beta chains from one sample, sequenced in a study of cytomegalovirus exposure and HLA in healthy donors. Primers included in the PCR were 60 Vbeta and 13 Jbeta primers. Assay used: immunoSEQ multiplex PCR; TCRdb lists only in-frame clones, some missing. The sample yields more than 110,000 clones, approximately 84% seen once. Sample: PBMCs. Source of these receptors: a man aged 25 to 45 in good health and CMV-seropositive.

V is TRBV11-3 and J is TRBJ2-2; no reliable D call. The V gene's germline CDR1 is SGHNT and CDR2 YENEEA. This CDR3 region has 12 residues. V lost 1 base and J 8 bases, leaving 5 bases between the germline ends. This chain's CDR3 is CASSLVQGELFF. The CDR3 DNA reads TGTGCCAGCAGCTTAGTCCAGGGGGAGCTGTTTTTT. Full variable domain (outside the CDR3, taken from reference TRBV11-3 and TRBJ2-2): EAGVVQSPRYKIIEKKQPVAFWCNPISGHNTLYWYLQNLGQGPELLIRYENEEAVDDSQLPKDRFSAERLKGVDSTLKIQPAELGDSAVYLCASSLVQGELFFGEGSRLTVL.

The chain has TRBV28 and TRBJ1-5, with D maybe TRBD1 (6 bases). CDR1 MDHEN and CDR2 SYDVKM come from the germline V gene. The CDR3 sequence is 14 residues long. Trimming removed 6 bases from V and 7 bases from J, with 16 bases in between. Here the CDR3 reads CASSQGPRGQPQHF. Written as DNA, the CDR3 is TGTGCCAGCAGCCAGGGGCCCCGGGGACAGCCCCAGCATTTT.

The chain carries TRBV28 and TRBJ2-1; TRBD2 is a possible D gene (5 bases). Germline V gene data show CDR1 as MDHEN and CDR2 as SYDVKM. The length of the CDR3 is 13 residues. V lost 3 bases to trimming and J lost 7 bases, with 10 bases between them. This CDR3 is CASSLGAHNEQFF. The DNA of the CDR3 is TGTGCCAGCAGTTTGGGAGCGCATAATGAGCAGTTCTTC. Filled out from reference TRBV28 and TRBJ2-1, the complete variable domain reads DVKVTQSSRYLVKRTGEKVFLECVQDMDHENMFWYRQDPGLGLRLIYFSYDVKMKEKGDIPEGYSVSREKKERFSLILESASTNQTSMYLCASSLGAHNEQFFGPGTRLTVL.

This chain connects TRBV7-8 to TRBJ1-2; D is ambiguous. CDR3 length: 14 residues. In germline, CDR1 is SGHVS, CDR2 FQNEAQ. V dropped 4 bases and J dropped 2 bases, with 11 bases sitting between them. The CDR3 reads CASSSPTENYGYTF. CDR3 DNA sequence: TGTGCCAGCAGCTCGCCCACAGAAAACTATGGCTACACCTTC. Using reference TRBV7-8 and TRBJ1-2 for the parts outside the CDR3, the full variable domain is GAGVSQSPRYKVAKRGQDVALRCDPISGHVSLFWYQQALGQGPEFLTYFQNEAQLDKSGLPSDRFFAERPEGSVSTLKIQRTQQEDSAVYLCASSSPTENYGYTFGSGTRLTVV.

The rearrangement joins TRBV5-1 to TRBJ1-2, with D perhaps matching TRBD1 (6 bases). Germline values: CDR1 SGHRS, CDR2 YFSETQ. CDR3 length: 14 residues. The V gene lost 5 bases and the J gene lost 2 bases, with 13 bases spanning the gap. The CDR3 region is CASSEDGGNYGYTF. In DNA form, the CDR3 reads TGCGCCAGCAGTGAGGATGGGGGCAACTATGGCTACACCTTC. Looking up the rest from reference TRBV5-1 and TRBJ1-2 gives the full variable domain: KAGVTQTPRYLIKTRGQQVTLSCSPISGHRSVSWYQQTPGQGLQFLFEYFSETQRNKGNFPGRFSGRQFSNSRSEMNVSTLELGDSALYLCASSEDGGNYGYTFGSGTRLTVV.

The chain is built from TRBV7-3 and TRBJ2-3; a possible D gene is TRBD1 (5 bases). Trimming stripped 2 bases from V and 2 bases from J, with 11 bases between. Germline loops: CDR1 SGHTA, CDR2 FQGTGA. The CDR3 extends over 15 amino acids. The CDR3 reads CASSLGAQDTDTQYF. For the CDR3, the DNA is TGTGCCAGCAGCTTAGGGGCACAGGACACAGATACGCAGTATTTT.

The chain couples TRBV7-2 to TRBJ2-1; 9 bases align to TRBD2. The V segment lost 4 bases and the J segment 5 bases; nucleotides outside the gene matches: 15. The CDR3 spans 18 residues. From germline, CDR1 is SGHTA and CDR2 FQGNSA. CDR3 bases: TGTGCCAGCAGCTCTCCCCCGGGACTAGCAACGATAAACAATGAGCAGTTCTTC. It codes for CASSSPPGLATINNEQFF.

This clone has only one observation. The genes are TRBV6-5 and TRBJ2-3; 8 positions agree with TRBD2. The CDR3 loop spans 15 amino acids. The germline V gene encodes CDR1 MNHEY and CDR2 SVGAGI. The V segment lost 2 bases and the J segment 2 bases; nucleotides outside the gene matches: 3. The CDR3: CASSYSGGYTDTQYF. The CDR3 nucleotides read TGTGCCAGCAGTTACAGCGGGGGCTACACAGATACGCAGTATTTT.

The chain links TRBV28 to TRBJ1-6; no definite D call. The germline V gene encodes CDR1 MDHEN and CDR2 SYDVKM. There are 15 residues in the CDR3. V was cut by 7 bases and J by 6 bases, with 16 bases left in between. This CDR3 is CASIPRSGFNSPLHF. DNA for the CDR3: TGTGCCAGCATCCCGAGATCGGGATTTAATTCACCCCTCCACTTT.

J is TRBJ2-2 and V is TRBV5-1; TRBD2 agrees at 10 bases. Trimming took 1 base from V and 4 from J; bases not matched to a gene: 4. Germline loops: CDR1 SGHRS, CDR2 YFSETQ. The CDR3 is 16 amino acids. The CDR3 nucleotides read TGCGCCAGCAGCTTGATGGGACTAGCGAGCACCGGGGAGCTGTTTTTT. This gives the protein CASSLMGLASTGELFF.

The chain employs TRBV7-8 and TRBJ2-1, with D possibly matching TRBD2 (6 bases). Germline lookup yields CDR1 SGHVS and CDR2 FQNEAQ. The CDR3 runs 16 residues. Trimming pared 1 base from V and 5 bases from J, leaving 15 bases between. CDR3 loop: CASSLERLASHNEQFF. The CDR3 DNA follows: TGTGCCAGCAGCTTAGAGAGGCTAGCGAGCCACAATGAGCAGTTCTTC.